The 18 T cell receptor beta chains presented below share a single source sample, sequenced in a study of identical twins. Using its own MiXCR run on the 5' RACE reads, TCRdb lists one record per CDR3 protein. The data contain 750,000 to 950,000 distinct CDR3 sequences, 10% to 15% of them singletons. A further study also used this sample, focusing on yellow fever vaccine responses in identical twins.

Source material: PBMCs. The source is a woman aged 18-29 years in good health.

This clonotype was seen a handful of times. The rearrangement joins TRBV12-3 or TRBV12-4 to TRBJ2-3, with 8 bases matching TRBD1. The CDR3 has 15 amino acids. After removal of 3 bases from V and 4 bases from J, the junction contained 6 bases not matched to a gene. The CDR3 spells CASSLARGLADTQYF. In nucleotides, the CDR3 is TGTGCCAGCAGTTTGGCCAGGGGGCTGGCAGATACGCAGTATTTT.

CDR3: CASPGTGASYNEQFF. The CDR3 nucleotides read TGTGCCAGCCCCGGAACAGGGGCTTCCTACAATGAGCAGTTCTTC. The chain couples TRBV7-9 to TRBJ2-1; 7 bases are a match to TRBD1. This CDR3 contains 15 residues. The V gene's germline CDR1 is SEHNR and CDR2 FQNEAQ (reference sequence). V shed 8 bases, J shed 1 base, and the junction held 8 bases outside the gene matches.

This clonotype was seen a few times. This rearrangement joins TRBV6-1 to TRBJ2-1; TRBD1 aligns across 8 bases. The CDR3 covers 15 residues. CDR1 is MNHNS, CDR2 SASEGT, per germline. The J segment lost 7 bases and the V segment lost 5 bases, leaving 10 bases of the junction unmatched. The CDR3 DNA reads TGTGCCAGCAGTCCTGTCGGACAGGGAAGGAATGAGCAGTTCTTC. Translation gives CASSPVGQGRNEQFF.

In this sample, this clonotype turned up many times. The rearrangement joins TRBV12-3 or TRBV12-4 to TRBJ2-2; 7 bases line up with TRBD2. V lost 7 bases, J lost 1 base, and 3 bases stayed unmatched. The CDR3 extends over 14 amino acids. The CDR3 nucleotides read TGTGCCAGCATACCTAGCGGGAACACCGGGGAGCTGTTTTTT. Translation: CASIPSGNTGELFF.

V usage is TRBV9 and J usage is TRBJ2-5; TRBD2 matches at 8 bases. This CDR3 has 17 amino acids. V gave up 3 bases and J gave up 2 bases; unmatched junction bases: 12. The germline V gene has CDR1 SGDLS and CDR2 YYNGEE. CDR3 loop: CASSALAGRGRQETQYF. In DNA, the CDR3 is TGTGCCAGCAGCGCTCTAGCGGGCCGAGGTCGGCAAGAGACCCAGTACTTC.

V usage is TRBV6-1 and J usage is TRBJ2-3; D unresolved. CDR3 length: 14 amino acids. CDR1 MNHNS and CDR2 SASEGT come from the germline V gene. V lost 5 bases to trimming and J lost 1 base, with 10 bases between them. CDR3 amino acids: CASSQKQRTDTQYF. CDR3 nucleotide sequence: TGTGCCAGCAGTCAGAAACAACGCACAGATACGCAGTATTTT.

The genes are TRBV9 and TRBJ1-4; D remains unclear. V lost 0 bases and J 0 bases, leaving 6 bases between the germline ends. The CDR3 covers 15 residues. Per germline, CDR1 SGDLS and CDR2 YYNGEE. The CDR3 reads CASSVGSTTNEKLFF. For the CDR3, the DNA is TGTGCCAGCAGCGTAGGGAGTACAACTAATGAAAAACTGTTTTTT.

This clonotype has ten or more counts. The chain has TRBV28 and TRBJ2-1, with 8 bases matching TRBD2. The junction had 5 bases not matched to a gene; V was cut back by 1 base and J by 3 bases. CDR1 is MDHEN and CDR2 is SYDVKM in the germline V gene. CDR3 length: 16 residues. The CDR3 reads CASSLFPGGDYNEQFF. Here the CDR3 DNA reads TGTGCCAGCAGTTTATTCCCCGGGGGGGACTACAATGAGCAGTTCTTC.

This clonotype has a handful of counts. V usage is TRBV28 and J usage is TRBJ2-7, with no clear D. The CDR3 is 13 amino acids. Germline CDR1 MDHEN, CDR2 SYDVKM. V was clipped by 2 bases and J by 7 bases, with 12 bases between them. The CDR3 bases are TGTGCCAGCAGTTTAGATGGGGTTAGGGAGCAGTACTTC. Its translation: CASSLDGVREQYF.

CDR3 nucleotides: TGTGCCAGCAGCCGTAGTCCCGGGACAGGGACCGGACCATACGAGCAGTACTTC. Translated, it gives CASSRSPGTGTGPYEQYF. V usage is TRBV11-1 and J usage is TRBJ2-7; TRBD1 aligns across 9 bases. This CDR3 comprises 18 residues. Germline V lookup: CDR1 SGHAT, CDR2 FQDESV (reference sequence). Trimming at V came to 5 bases and at J to 4 bases, leaving 18 bases not matched to a gene.

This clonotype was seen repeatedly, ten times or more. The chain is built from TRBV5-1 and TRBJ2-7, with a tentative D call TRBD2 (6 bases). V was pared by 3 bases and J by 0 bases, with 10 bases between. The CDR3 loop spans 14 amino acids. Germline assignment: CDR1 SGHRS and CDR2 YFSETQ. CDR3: CASSSREPSYEQYF. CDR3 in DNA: TGCGCCAGCAGCTCCCGGGAGCCCTCCTACGAGCAGTACTTC.

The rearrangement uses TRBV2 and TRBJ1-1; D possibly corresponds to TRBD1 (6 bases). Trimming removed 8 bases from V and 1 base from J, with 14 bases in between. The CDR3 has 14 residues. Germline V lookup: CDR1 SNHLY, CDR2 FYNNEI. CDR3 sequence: CASRGRGQNTEAFF. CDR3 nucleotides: TGTGCCAGCCGGGGCAGGGGACAGAACACTGAAGCTTTCTTT.

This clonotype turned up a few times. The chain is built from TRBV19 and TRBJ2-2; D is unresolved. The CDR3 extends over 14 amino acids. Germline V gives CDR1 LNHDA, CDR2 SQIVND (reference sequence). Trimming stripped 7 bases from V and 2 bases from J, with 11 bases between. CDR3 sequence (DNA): TGTGCCAGTACCGAGGTGACTAACACCGGGGAGCTGTTTTTT. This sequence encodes CASTEVTNTGELFF. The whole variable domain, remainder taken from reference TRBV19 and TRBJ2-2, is DGGITQSPKYLFRKEGQNVTLSCEQNLNHDAMYWYRQDPGQGLRLIYYSQIVNDFQKGDIAEGYSVSREKKESFPLTVTSAQKNPTAFYLCASTEVTNTGELFFGEGSRLTVL.

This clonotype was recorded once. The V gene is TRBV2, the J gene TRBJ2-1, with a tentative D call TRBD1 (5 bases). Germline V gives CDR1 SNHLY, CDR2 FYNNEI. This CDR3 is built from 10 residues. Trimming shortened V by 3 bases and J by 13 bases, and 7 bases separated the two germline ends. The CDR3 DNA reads TGTGCCAGCAGTGAGACAGAACAGTTCTTC. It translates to CASSETEQFF.

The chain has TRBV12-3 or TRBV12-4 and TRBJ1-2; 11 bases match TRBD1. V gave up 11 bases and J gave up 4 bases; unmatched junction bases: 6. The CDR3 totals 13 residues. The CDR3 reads CACTGTGGYGYTF. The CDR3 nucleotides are TGTGCCTGCACGGGGACAGGGGGCTATGGCTACACCTTC.

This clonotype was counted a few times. The CDR3 region is CASSNRDGEQFF. Here the CDR3 DNA reads TGTGCCAGCAGCAATAGGGACGGAGAGCAGTTCTTC. This rearrangement joins TRBV7-9 to TRBJ2-1; D could derive from TRBD1 or TRBD2 (5 bases each). The CDR3 covers 12 residues. V was shortened by 5 bases and J by 10 bases, with 12 bases between the two germline ends. CDR1 is SEHNR, CDR2 FQNEAQ, per germline (reference sequence).

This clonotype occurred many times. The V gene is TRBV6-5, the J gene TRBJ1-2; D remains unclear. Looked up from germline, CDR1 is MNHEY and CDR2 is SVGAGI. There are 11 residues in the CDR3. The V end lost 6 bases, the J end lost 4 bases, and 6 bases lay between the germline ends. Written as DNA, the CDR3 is TGTGCCAGCAGGGCCCTCTATGGCTACACCTTC. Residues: CASRALYGYTF.

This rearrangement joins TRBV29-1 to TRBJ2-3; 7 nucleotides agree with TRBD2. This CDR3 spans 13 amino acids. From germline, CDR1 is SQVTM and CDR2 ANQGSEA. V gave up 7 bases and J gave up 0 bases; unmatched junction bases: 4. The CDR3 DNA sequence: TGCAGCGGAAGTAGCGGGAGCACAGATACGCAGTATTTT. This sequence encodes CSGSSGSTDTQYF.